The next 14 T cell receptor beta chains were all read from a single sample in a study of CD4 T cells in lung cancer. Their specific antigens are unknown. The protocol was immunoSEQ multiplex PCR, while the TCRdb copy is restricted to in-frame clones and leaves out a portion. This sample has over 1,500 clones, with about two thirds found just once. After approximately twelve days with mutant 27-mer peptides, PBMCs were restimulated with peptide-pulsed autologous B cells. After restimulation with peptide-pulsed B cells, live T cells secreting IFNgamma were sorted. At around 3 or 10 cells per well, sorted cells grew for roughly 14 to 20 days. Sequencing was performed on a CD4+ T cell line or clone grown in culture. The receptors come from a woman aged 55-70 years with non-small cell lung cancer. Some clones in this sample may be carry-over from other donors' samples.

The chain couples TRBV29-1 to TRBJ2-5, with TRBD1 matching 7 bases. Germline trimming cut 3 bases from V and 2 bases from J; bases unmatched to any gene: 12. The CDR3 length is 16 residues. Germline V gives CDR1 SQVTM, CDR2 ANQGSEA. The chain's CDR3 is CSVDLRARGRQETQYF. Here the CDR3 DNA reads TGCAGCGTTGACCTCCGGGCGAGGGGGCGGCAAGAGACCCAGTACTTC.

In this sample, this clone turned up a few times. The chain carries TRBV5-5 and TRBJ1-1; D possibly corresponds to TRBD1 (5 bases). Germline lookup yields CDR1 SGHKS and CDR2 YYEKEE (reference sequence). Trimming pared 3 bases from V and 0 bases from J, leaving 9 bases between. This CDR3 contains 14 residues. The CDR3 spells CASSWGGLNTEAFF. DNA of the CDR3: TGTGCCAGCAGCTGGGGGGGGTTGAACACTGAAGCTTTCTTT.

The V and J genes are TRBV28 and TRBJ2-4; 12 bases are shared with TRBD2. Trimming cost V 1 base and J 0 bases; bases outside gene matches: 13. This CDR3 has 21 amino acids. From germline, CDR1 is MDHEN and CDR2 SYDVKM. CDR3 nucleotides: TGTGCCAGCAGTTTATTCGCCGTCACTAGCGGGAGGTCCCCAGCCAAAAACATTCAGTACTTC. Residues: CASSLFAVTSGRSPAKNIQYF.

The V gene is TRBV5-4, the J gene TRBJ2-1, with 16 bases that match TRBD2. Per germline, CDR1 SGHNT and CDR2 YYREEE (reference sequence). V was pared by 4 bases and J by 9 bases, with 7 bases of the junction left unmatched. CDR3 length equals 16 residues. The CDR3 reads CASSKGLAGGQSEQFF. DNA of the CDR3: TGTGCCAGCAGCAAGGGACTAGCGGGGGGGCAATCTGAGCAGTTCTTC.

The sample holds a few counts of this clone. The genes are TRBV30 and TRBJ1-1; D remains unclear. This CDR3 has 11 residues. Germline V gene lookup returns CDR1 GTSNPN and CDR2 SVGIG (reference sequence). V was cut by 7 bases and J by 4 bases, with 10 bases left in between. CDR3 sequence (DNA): TGTGCCTACTCCTCGGGCACTGAAGCTTTCTTT. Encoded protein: CAYSSGTEAFF.

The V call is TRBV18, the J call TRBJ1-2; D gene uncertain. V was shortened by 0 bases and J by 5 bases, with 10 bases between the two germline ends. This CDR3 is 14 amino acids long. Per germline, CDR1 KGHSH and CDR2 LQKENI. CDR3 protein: CASSPPADLYGYTF. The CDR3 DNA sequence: TGTGCCAGCTCACCACCGGCGGATTTATATGGCTACACCTTC.

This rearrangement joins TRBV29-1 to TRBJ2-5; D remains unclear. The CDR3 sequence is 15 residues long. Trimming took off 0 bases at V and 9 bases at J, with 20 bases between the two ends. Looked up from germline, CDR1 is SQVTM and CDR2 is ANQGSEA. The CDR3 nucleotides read TGCAGCGTTGAAGATCCCCGGGCCCGTGCTGGTCCCCAGTACTTC. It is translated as CSVEDPRARAGPQYF.

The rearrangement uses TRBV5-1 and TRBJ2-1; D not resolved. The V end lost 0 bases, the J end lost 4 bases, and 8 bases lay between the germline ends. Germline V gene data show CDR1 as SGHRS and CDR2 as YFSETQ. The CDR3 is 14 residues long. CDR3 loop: CASSLADKYNEQFF. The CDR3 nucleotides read TGCGCCAGCAGCTTGGCCGACAAATACAATGAGCAGTTCTTC.

CDR3 DNA sequence: TGTGCCAGCAGCTTGGAACTTTCCTACGAGCAGTACTTC. Translation gives CASSLELSYEQYF. This chain joins TRBV5-8 and TRBJ2-7; D call uncertain. CDR1 and CDR2 (germline): SGHTS, YDEGEE. The V end was cut by 0 bases, the J end by 1 base, with 5 bases between. This CDR3 spans 13 amino acids.

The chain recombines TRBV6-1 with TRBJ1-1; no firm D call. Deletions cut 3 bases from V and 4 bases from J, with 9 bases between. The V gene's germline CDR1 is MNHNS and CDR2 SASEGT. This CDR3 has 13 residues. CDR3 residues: CASSDERATEAFF. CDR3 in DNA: TGTGCCAGCAGTGACGAAAGGGCCACTGAAGCTTTCTTT.

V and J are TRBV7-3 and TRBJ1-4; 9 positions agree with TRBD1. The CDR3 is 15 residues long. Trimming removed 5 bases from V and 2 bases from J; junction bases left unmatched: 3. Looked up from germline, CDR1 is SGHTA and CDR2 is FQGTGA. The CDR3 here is CASSPTGGTNEKLFF. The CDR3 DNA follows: TGTGCCAGCAGCCCGACAGGGGGGACTAATGAAAAACTGTTTTTT. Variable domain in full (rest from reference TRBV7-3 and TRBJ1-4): GAGVSQTPSNKVTEKGKYVELRCDPISGHTALYWYRQSLGQGPEFLIYFQGTGAADDSGLPNDRFFAVRPEGSVSTLKIQRTERGDSAVYLCASSPTGGTNEKLFFGSGTQLSVL.

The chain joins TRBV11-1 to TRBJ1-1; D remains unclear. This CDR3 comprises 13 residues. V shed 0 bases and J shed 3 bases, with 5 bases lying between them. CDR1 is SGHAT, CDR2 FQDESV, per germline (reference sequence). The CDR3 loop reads CASSLALYTEAFF. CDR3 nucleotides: TGTGCCAGCAGCTTAGCCCTTTACACTGAAGCTTTCTTT.

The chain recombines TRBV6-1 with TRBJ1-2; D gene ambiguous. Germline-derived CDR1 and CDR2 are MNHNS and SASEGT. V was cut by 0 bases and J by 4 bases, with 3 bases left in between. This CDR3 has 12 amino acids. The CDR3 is CASSEAGYGYTF. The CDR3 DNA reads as TGTGCCAGCAGTGAAGCTGGCTATGGCTACACCTTC.

This chain's CDR3 is CASSPGGQGNTEAFF. In DNA, the CDR3 is TGTGCCAGCAGCCCAGGGGGACAGGGGAACACTGAAGCTTTCTTT. The V and J genes are TRBV7-3 and TRBJ1-1; TRBD1 matches 9 bases. V lost 5 bases and J lost 1; bases outside the gene matches: 5. The CDR3 covers 15 residues. The germline CDR1 and CDR2 sequences are SGHTA and FQGTGA. Combining the CDR3 with reference TRBV7-3 and TRBJ1-1 gives the whole variable domain GAGVSQTPSNKVTEKGKYVELRCDPISGHTALYWYRQSLGQGPEFLIYFQGTGAADDSGLPNDRFFAVRPEGSVSTLKIQRTERGDSAVYLCASSPGGQGNTEAFFGQGTRLTVV.